This entry features one TCR beta chain sequence. Its antigen is unknown. Data came from immunoSEQ multiplex PCR; TCRdb stores just in-frame clones and leaves some out. There are approximately 50,000 clones in the sample; about 82% occur only once, and less than 5% lies in the top ten. The CDR3 sequence is 17 residues long. The trim removed 4 bases at V and 6 bases at J, leaving 9 bases unmatched. Germline CDR1 reads KGHSH; CDR2 reads LQKENI. The record originates from a study of OX40 agonist ivuxolimab in advanced cancers. Background on the study: At approximately 80% male, the cohort had a mean age of 60 years, ranging from about 23 to 80. Findings of the study overall: Antigen targets of the expanded peripheral T cells went undetermined. Also showing low normalized T-cell clonal expansion were some of the nonresponders. Compared with CD4+, CD8+ T cells on average had more expanded clones.

The source material was CD4+ or CD8+ T cells sorted from blood, sampled in a trial of the OX40 agonist ivuxolimab. The J gene is TRBJ2-7, the V gene TRBV18, with 16 bases matching TRBD2. The receptor was isolated from an adult with an advanced solid tumor such as melanoma, head and neck, liver or kidney cancer. Here the CDR3 reads CASSQTSGLAGGSEQYF. The CDR3 DNA sequence: TGTGCCAGCTCACAAACGTCGGGACTAGCGGGGGGGTCCGAGCAGTACTTC.